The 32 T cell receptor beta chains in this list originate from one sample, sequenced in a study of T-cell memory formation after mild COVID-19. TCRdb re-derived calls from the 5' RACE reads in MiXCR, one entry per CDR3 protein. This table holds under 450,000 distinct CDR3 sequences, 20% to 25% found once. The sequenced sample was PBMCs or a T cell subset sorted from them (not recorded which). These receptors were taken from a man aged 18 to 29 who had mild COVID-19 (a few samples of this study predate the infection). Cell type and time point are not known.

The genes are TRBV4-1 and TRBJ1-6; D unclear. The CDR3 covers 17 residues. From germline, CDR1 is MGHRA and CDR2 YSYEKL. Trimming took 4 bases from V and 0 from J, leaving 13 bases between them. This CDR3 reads CASSRTVQSSYNSPLHF. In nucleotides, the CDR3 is TGCGCCAGCAGCCGTACCGTACAGAGCTCCTATAATTCACCCCTCCACTTT.

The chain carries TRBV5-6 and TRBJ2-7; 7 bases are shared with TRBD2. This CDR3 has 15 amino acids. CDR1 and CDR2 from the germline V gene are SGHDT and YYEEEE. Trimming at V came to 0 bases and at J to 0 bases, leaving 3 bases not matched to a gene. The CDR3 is CASSLGREDSYEQYV. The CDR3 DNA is TGTGCCAGCAGCTTGGGTCGGGAGGACTCCTACGAGCAGTACGTC.

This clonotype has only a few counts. The CDR3 region has the DNA TGTGCTAGTGGTCCGACGGGGCGTATAGTAAATGAGCAGTTCTTC. This translates into CASGPTGRIVNEQFF. The V call is TRBV12-5, the J call TRBJ2-1; D tentatively reads TRBD1 or TRBD2 (5 bases each). The CDR3 is 15 residues long. Germline V lookup: CDR1 LGHNT, CDR2 FRNRAP. Trimming took 5 bases from V and 7 from J, leaving 18 bases between them.

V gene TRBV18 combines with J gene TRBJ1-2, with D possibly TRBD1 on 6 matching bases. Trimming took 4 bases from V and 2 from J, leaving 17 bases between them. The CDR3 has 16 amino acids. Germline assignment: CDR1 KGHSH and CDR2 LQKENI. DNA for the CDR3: TGTGCCAGCTCACTTACGGCCGGGACAAGAAACTATGGCTACACCTTC. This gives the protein CASSLTAGTRNYGYTF. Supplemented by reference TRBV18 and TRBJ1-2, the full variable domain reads NAGVMQNPRHLVRRRGQEARLRCSPMKGHSHVYWYRQLPEEGLKFMVYLQKENIIDESGMPKERFSAEFPKEGPSILRIQQVVRGDSAAYFCASSLTAGTRNYGYTFGSGTRLTVV.

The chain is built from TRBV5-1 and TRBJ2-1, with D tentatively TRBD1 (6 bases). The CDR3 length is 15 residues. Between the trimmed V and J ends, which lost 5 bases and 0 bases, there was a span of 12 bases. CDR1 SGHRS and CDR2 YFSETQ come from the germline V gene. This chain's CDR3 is CASSSGTNSYNEQFF. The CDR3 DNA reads TGCGCCAGCAGTTCTGGGACAAACTCCTACAATGAGCAGTTCTTC.

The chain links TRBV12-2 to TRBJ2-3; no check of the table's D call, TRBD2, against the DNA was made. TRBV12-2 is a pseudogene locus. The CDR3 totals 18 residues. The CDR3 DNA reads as TGTGCAAGTCGCGCCGGGACTAGCGGGAACCCTAGCACAGATACGCAGTATTTT. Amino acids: CASRAGTSGNPSTDTQYF.

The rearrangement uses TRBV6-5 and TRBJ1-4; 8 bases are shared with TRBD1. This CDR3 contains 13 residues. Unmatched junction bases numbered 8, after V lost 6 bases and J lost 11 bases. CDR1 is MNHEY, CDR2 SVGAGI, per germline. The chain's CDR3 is CASRLDRGVKLFF. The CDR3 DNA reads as TGTGCCAGCAGACTCGACAGGGGTGTTAAACTGTTTTTT.

This CDR3 is CATSETGGSYEQYV. CDR3 nucleotide sequence: TGTGCCACCAGTGAGACAGGGGGATCCTACGAGCAGTACGTC. The genes are TRBV24-1 and TRBJ2-7, with 9 bases matching TRBD1. From germline, CDR1 is KGHDR and CDR2 SFDVKD. The CDR3 loop spans 14 amino acids. V was pared by 4 bases and J by 1 base, with 1 base of the junction left unmatched.

CDR3: CASSHRPRGGDTGELFF. DNA for the CDR3: TGCGCCAGCAGCCACCGCCCCCGCGGGGGGGACACCGGGGAGCTGTTTTTT. This chain links TRBV4-1 with TRBJ2-2, with 9 bases fitting TRBD2. The ends lost 3 bases at V and 3 bases at J; junction bases unmatched: 8. Per germline, CDR1 MGHRA and CDR2 YSYEKL. The CDR3 extends over 17 amino acids.

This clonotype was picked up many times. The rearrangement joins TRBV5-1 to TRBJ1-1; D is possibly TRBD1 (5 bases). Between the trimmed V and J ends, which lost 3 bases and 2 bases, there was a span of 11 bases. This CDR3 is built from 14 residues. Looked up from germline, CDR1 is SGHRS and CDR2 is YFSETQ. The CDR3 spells CASSSYGGNTEAFF. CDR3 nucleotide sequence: TGCGCCAGCAGCTCGTATGGGGGAAACACTGAAGCTTTCTTT.

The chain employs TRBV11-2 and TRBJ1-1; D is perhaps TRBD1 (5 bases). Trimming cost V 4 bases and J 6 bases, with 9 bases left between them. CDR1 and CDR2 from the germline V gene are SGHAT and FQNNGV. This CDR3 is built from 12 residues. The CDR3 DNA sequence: TGTGCCAGCAGCTCTCAGGGTTCTGAAGCTTTCTTT. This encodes CASSSQGSEAFF. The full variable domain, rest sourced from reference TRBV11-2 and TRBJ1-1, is EAGVAQSPRYKIIEKRQSVAFWCNPISGHATLYWYQQILGQGPKLLIQFQNNGVVDDSQLPKDRFSAERLKGVDSTLKIQPAKLEDSAVYLCASSSQGSEAFFGQGTRLTVV.

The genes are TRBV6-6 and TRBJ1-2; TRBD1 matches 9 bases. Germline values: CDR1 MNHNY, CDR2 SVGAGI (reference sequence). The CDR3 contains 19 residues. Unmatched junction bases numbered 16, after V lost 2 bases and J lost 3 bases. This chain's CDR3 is CASSYVIRDRDEVDYGYTF. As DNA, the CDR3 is TGTGCCAGCAGTTACGTCATCCGGGACAGGGACGAGGTTGACTATGGCTACACCTTC.

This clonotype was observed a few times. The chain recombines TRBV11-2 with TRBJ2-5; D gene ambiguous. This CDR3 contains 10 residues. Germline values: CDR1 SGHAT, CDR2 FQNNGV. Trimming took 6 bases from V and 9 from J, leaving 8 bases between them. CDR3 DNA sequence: TGTGCCAGCAGGACCAAGGCCCAGTACTTC. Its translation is CASRTKAQYF. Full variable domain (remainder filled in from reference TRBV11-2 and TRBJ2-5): EAGVAQSPRYKIIEKRQSVAFWCNPISGHATLYWYQQILGQGPKLLIQFQNNGVVDDSQLPKDRFSAERLKGVDSTLKIQPAKLEDSAVYLCASRTKAQYFGPGTRLLVL.

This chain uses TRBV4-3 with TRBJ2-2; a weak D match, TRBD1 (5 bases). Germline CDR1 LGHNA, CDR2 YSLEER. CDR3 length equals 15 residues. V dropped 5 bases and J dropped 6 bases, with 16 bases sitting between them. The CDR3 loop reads CASSTRLREAGELFF. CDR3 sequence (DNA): TGCGCCAGCAGCACTCGTCTCAGGGAAGCCGGGGAGCTGTTTTTT.

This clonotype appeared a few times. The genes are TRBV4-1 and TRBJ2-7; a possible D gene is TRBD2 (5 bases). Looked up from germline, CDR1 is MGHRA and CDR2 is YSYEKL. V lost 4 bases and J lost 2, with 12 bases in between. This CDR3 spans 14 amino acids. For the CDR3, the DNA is TGCGCCAGCAGCCCAAGGTTCGGGGCCTACGAGCAGTACGTC. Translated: CASSPRFGAYEQYV.

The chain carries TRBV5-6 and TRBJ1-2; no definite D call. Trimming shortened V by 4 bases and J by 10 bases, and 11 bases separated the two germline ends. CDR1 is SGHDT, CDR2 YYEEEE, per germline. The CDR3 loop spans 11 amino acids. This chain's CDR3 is CASSLWESYTF. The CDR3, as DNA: TGTGCCAGCAGCCTGTGGGAGTCCTACACCTTC. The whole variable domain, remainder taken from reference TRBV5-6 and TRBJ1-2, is DAGVTQSPTHLIKTRGQQVTLRCSPKSGHDTVSWYQQALGQGPQFIFQYYEEEERQRGNFPDRFSGHQFPNYSSELNVNALLLGDSALYLCASSLWESYTFGSGTRLTVV.

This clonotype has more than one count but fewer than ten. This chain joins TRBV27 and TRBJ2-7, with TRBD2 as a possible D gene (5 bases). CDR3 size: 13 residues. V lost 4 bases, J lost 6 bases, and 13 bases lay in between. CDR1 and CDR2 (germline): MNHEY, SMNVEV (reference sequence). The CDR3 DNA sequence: TGTGCCAGCAGTTATGGACGAGGAGGCGAGCAGTACGTC. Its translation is CASSYGRGGEQYV.

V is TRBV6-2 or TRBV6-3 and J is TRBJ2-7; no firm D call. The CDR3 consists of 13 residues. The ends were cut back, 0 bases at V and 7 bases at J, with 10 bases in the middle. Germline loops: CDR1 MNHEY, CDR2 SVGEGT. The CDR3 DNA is TGTGCCAGCAGTTACTCGGCCCCGAAAGAGCAGTACGTC. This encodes CASSYSAPKEQYV.

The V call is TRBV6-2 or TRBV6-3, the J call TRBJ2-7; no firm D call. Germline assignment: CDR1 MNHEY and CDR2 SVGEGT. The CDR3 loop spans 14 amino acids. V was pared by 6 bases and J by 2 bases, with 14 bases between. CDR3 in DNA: TGTGCCAGCAGCCGTCGGAGCCTTACCTACGAGCAGTACGTC. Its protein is CASSRRSLTYEQYV.

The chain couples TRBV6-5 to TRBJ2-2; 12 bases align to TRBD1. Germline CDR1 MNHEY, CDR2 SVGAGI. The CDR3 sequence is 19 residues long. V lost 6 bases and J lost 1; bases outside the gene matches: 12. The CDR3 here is CASRTSRRDRGQNTGELFF. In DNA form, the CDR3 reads TGTGCCAGCAGAACCTCTAGGAGGGACAGGGGGCAGAACACCGGGGAGCTGTTTTTT.

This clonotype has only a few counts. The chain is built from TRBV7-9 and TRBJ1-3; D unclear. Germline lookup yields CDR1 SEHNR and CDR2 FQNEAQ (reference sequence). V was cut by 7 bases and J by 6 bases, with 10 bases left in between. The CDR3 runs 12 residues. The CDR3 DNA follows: TGTGCCAGCACCATTATTCCAAACACCATATATTTT. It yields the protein CASTIIPNTIYF.

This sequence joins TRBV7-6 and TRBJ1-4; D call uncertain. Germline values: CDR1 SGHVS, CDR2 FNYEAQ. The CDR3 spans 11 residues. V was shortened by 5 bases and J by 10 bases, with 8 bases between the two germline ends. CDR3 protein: CASSTDGKLFF. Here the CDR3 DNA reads TGTGCCAGCAGCACGGACGGAAAACTGTTTTTT.

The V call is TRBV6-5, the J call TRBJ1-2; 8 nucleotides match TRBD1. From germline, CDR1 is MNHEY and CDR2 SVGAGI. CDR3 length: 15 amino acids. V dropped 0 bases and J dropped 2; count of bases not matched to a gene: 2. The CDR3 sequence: CASSYSGTGNYGYTF. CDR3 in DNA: TGTGCCAGCAGTTACTCCGGGACAGGCAACTATGGCTACACCTTC.

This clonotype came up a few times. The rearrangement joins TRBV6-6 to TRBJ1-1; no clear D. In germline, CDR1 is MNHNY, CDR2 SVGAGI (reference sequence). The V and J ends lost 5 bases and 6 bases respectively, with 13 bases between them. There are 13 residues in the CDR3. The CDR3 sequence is CASSPATSAEAFF. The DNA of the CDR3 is TGTGCCAGCAGTCCCGCGACATCGGCTGAAGCTTTCTTT.

This CDR3 is CASSMDLMNYEQYF. The CDR3 coding sequence is TGTGCCAGTAGTATGGACTTGATGAACTACGAGCAGTACTTC. V gene TRBV19 combines with J gene TRBJ2-7, with D possibly being TRBD2 (5 bases). The V gene lost 3 bases and the J gene lost 3 bases, with 12 bases spanning the gap. The CDR3 contains 14 residues. From germline, CDR1 is LNHDA and CDR2 SQIVND (reference sequence). The variable domain in full, with the rest retrieved from reference TRBV19 and TRBJ2-7, is DGGITQSPKYLFRKEGQNVTLSCEQNLNHDAMYWYRQDPGQGLRLIYYSQIVNDFQKGDIAEGYSVSREKKESFPLTVTSAQKNPTAFYLCASSMDLMNYEQYFGPGTRLTVT.

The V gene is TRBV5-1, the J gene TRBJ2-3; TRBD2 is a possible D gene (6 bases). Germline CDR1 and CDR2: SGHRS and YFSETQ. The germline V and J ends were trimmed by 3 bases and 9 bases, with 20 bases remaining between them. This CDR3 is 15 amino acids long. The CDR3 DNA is TGCGCCAGCAGCTCCGGGACTCCCACAACCCCCACGCAGTATTTT. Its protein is CASSSGTPTTPTQYF.

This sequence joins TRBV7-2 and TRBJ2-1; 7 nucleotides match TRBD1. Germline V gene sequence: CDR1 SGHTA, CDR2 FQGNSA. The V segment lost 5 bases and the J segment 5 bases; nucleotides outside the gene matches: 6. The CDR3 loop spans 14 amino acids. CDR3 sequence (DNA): TGTGCCAGCAGCAAACAGGGGATGAACAATGAGCAGTTCTTC. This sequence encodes CASSKQGMNNEQFF.

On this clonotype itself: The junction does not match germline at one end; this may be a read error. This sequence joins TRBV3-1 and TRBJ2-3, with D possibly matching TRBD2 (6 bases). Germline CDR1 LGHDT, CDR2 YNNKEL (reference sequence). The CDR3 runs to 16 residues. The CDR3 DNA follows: TGTGCCAGCAGCAAAGAGGTCCTGCGCGGGGCAGATACGCAGTATTTT. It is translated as CASSKEVLRGADTQYF.

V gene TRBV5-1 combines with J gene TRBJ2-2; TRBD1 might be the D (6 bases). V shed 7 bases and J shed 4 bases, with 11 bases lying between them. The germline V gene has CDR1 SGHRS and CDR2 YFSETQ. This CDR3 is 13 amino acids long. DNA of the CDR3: TGCGCCAGCGGCCTACAGGGCACCGGGGAGCTGTTTTTT. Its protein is CASGLQGTGELFF.

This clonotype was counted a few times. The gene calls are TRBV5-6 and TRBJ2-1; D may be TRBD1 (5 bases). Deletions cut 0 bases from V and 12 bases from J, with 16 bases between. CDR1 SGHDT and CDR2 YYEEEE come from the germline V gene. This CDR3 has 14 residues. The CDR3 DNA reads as TGTGCCAGCAGCTTGGCGCGGCAGGGTAGGGGGCAGTTCTTC. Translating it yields CASSLARQGRGQFF. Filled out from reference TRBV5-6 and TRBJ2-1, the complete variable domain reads DAGVTQSPTHLIKTRGQQVTLRCSPKSGHDTVSWYQQALGQGPQFIFQYYEEEERQRGNFPDRFSGHQFPNYSSELNVNALLLGDSALYLCASSLARQGRGQFFGPGTRLTVL.

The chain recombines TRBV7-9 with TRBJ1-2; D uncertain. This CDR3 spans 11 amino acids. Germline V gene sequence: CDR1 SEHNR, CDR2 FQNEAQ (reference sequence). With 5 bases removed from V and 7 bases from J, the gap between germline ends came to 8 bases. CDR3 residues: CASSPSAGYTF. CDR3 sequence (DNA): TGTGCCAGCAGCCCCAGTGCTGGCTACACCTTC.

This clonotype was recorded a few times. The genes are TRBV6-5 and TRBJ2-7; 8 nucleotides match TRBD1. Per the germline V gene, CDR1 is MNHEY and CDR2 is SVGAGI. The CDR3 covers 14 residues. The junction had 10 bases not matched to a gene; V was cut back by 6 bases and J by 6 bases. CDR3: CASRPEVRGPEQYV. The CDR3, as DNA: TGTGCCAGCAGGCCCGAGGTCAGGGGGCCCGAGCAGTACGTC.